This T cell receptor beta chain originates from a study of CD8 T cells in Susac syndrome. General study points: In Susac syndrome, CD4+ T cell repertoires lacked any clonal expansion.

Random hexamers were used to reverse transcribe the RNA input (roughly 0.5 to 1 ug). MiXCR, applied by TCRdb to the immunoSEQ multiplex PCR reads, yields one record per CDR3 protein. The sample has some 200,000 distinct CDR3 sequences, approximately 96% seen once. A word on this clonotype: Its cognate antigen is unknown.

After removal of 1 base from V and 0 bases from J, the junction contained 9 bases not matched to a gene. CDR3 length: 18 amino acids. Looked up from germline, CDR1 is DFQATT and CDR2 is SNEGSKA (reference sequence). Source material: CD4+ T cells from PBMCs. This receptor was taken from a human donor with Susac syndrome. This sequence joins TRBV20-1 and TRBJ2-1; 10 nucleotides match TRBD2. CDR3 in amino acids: CSARAASGGSSSYNEQFF. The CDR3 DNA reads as TGCAGTGCTAGAGCGGCTAGCGGGGGCTCCAGCTCCTACAATGAGCAGTTCTTC.